The 20 T cell receptor beta chains below were found in one sample sequenced in a study of T cells in Graves' hyperthyroidism and ophthalmopathy. It was RNA transcripts that yielded the amplified TCR beta CDR3 regions. Researchers ran a first-round RT-PCR on the TCR CDR3 using the HTBI primer set. TCRdb passed the multiplex PCR reads through MiXCR, listing each CDR3 protein once. The data contain about 300,000 distinct CDR3 sequences, more than 10% of them seen just once; the ten biggest clones take up more than 7.5%. The sample was blood. These receptors were collected from a woman aged 25-40 years with Graves' hyperthyroidism that later progressed to Graves' ophthalmopathy.

V gene TRBV7-2 combines with J gene TRBJ2-7; D assignment may be TRBD1 or TRBD2 (5 bases each). Deletions cut 1 base from V and 1 base from J, with 11 bases between. This CDR3 region has 15 residues. Germline V CDR1 and CDR2: SGHTA, FQGNSA. The CDR3 is CASSLEGRLSYEQYF. CDR3 nucleotide sequence: TGTGCCAGCAGCTTAGAGGGACGGCTATCCTACGAGCAGTACTTC.

On this clonotype: A much larger clone lies one base from this, so it may be a read error. The J gene is TRBJ2-3, the V gene TRBV27; 9 bases are shared with TRBD2. CDR1 and CDR2 (germline): MNHEY, SMNVEV (reference sequence). After removal of 5 bases from V and 2 bases from J, the junction contained 14 bases not matched to a gene. The CDR3 is 18 amino acids. The CDR3 is CASSPRGSGGLLTDTQYF. The DNA for the CDR3 is TGTGCCAGCAGTCCCCGAGGTAGCGGGGGCCTCCTCACAGATACGCAGTATTTT.

This clonotype was counted at least ten times. The V gene is TRBV19, the J gene TRBJ1-5; D ambiguous. The CDR3 is 12 residues long. Germline V gene lookup returns CDR1 LNHDA and CDR2 SQIVND (reference sequence). V was cut by 5 bases and J by 6 bases, with 8 bases left in between. Here the CDR3 reads CASSSMRQPQHF. The CDR3 DNA is TGTGCCAGTAGTTCGATGCGTCAGCCCCAGCATTTT.

This clonotype was recorded once. A single base separates this from a much larger clone, so it may be a read error. This chain uses TRBV20-1 with TRBJ2-7, with D possibly being TRBD1 (5 bases). This CDR3 has 14 residues. V was trimmed by 6 bases and J by 9 bases, leaving 24 bases between them. Germline V CDR1 and CDR2: DFQATT, SNEGSKA (reference sequence). The CDR3 spells CSAFDPGIVDGQYF. The CDR3 DNA reads TGCAGTGCCTTCGACCCAGGGATCGTGGACGGGCAGTACTTC.

The sample holds a few counts of this clonotype. Relative to the germline gene, one junction end is altered; a read error may explain this. The genes are TRBV7-3 and TRBJ2-5, with 7 bases lining up with TRBD1. Germline V lookup: CDR1 SGHTA, CDR2 FQGTGA. The CDR3 loop spans 15 amino acids. The CDR3: CASSLLEGAQGTQYF. The CDR3 DNA sequence: TGTGCCAGCAGCTTACTCGAGGGGGCCCAAGGGACCCAGTACTTC. Using reference TRBV7-3 and TRBJ2-5 for the parts outside the CDR3, the full variable domain is GAGVSQTPSNKVTEKGKYVELRCDPISGHTALYWYRQSLGQGPEFLIYFQGTGAADDSGLPNDRFFAVRPEGSVSTLKIQRTERGDSAVYLCASSLLEGAQGTQYFGPGTRLLVL.

The rearrangement joins TRBV20-1 to TRBJ2-1, with TRBD2 matching over 8 bases. Per the germline V gene, CDR1 is DFQATT and CDR2 is SNEGSKA (reference sequence). V shed 0 bases and J 7 bases; nucleotides not matched to a gene: 5. The CDR3 sequence is 14 residues long. CDR3 region: CSARDWVAGNEQFF. CDR3 sequence (DNA): TGCAGTGCTAGAGATTGGGTAGCGGGAAATGAGCAGTTCTTC.

There are many counts of this clonotype. The chain combines TRBV6-2 or TRBV6-3 with TRBJ2-1; D possibly matches TRBD1 or TRBD2 (5 bases each). CDR1 MNHEY and CDR2 SVGEGT come from the germline V gene. This CDR3 has 15 amino acids. V lost 2 bases to trimming and J lost 8 bases, with 16 bases between them. The CDR3 bases are TGTGCCAGCAGTTACAGCCCTCTGGGACCCTATGAGCAGTTCTTC. Protein product: CASSYSPLGPYEQFF.

There are many counts of this clonotype. This chain uses TRBV6-1 with TRBJ1-2; D remains ambiguous. The germline gives CDR1 MNHNS, CDR2 SASEGT. The length of the CDR3 is 13 residues. V was cut by 5 bases and J by 2 bases, with 9 bases left in between. For the CDR3, the DNA is TGTGCCAGCAGTCCAAGCGTGAACTATGGCTACACCTTC. It specifies CASSPSVNYGYTF.

In its sample, this clonotype was seen many times. The chain recombines TRBV3-1 with TRBJ2-3; D is unresolved. The CDR3 covers 14 residues. Trimming took 1 base from V and 0 from J, leaving 5 bases between them. Germline V CDR1 and CDR2: LGHDT, YNNKEL (reference sequence). CDR3 region: CASSQASSTDTQYF. The CDR3 DNA reads as TGTGCCAGCAGCCAAGCAAGTAGCACAGATACGCAGTATTTT.

This clonotype was observed at least ten times. The genes are TRBV5-1 and TRBJ1-1; 11 bases are a match to TRBD1. The length of the CDR3 is 16 residues. J gave up 6 bases and V 2 bases, and 9 bases lay outside the gene matches. Germline V gene data show CDR1 as SGHRS and CDR2 as YFSETQ. CDR3 region: CASSLRSGQGAAEAFF. CDR3 nucleotide sequence: TGCGCCAGCAGCTTAAGATCAGGACAGGGGGCCGCTGAAGCTTTCTTT.

This clonotype showed up many times. The V and J genes are TRBV2 and TRBJ1-1, with TRBD1 matching 7 bases. CDR1 is SNHLY, CDR2 FYNNEI, per germline. The ends lost 7 bases at V and 2 bases at J; junction bases unmatched: 4. The CDR3 has 13 residues. The CDR3 DNA follows: TGTGCCAGCACCGGGACAGATAACACTGAAGCTTTCTTT. Amino acid sequence: CASTGTDNTEAFF.

This clonotype appeared many times. The chain has TRBV7-2 and TRBJ1-3, with 7 nucleotides matching TRBD1. V shed 1 base and J 2 bases; nucleotides not matched to a gene: 8. Germline V lookup: CDR1 SGHTA, CDR2 FQGNSA. The length of the CDR3 is 17 residues. The CDR3 is CASSLVLDDRAGNTIYF. The CDR3 DNA is TGTGCCAGCAGCTTAGTACTAGATGACAGGGCTGGAAACACCATATATTTT.

At least ten counts were recorded for this clonotype. This rearrangement joins TRBV6-2 or TRBV6-3 to TRBJ2-3; 8 bases agree with TRBD2. Germline CDR1 and CDR2: MNHEY and SVGEGT. V was clipped by 6 bases and J by 6 bases; unmatched bases: 14. The CDR3 has 16 amino acids. The CDR3 reads CASRPSGGGWRDTQYF. The CDR3 region has the DNA TGTGCCAGCAGGCCCTCGGGAGGGGGTTGGAGGGATACGCAGTATTTT.

This clonotype showed up many times. The J gene is TRBJ2-3, the V gene TRBV28; D is uncertain. This CDR3 comprises 12 residues. V lost 2 bases and J lost 11, with 11 bases in between. CDR1 and CDR2 (germline): MDHEN, SYDVKM. The CDR3 reads CASSLKPLGQYF. Written as DNA, the CDR3 is TGTGCCAGCAGTTTAAAGCCCCTTGGGCAGTATTTT.

The chain employs TRBV7-9 and TRBJ2-3; no definite D call. Germline assignment: CDR1 SEHNR and CDR2 FQNEAQ (reference sequence). The CDR3 is 15 residues long. V gave up 4 bases and J gave up 4 bases, with 15 bases separating them. In nucleotides, the CDR3 is TGTGCCAGCAGCTATTTCACCGTGTTCTCAGATACGCAGTATTTT. Translated: CASSYFTVFSDTQYF.

In this sample, this clonotype turned up many times. The rearrangement uses TRBV12-5 and TRBJ2-7; 10 positions match TRBD1. The CDR3 totals 15 residues. Germline trimming cut 5 bases from V and 6 bases from J; bases unmatched to any gene: 10. Germline V gene lookup returns CDR1 LGHNT and CDR2 FRNRAP. DNA of the CDR3: TGTGCTAGTGGTCCTCCCCGGGACAGGGGTACCGAGCAGTACTTC. As protein: CASGPPRDRGTEQYF. The whole variable domain, filled in from reference TRBV12-5 and TRBJ2-7, reads DARVTQTPRHKVTEMGQEVTMRCQPILGHNTVFWYRQTMMQGLELLAYFRNRAPLDDSGMPKDRFSAEMPDATLATLKIQPSEPRDSAVYFCASGPPRDRGTEQYFGPGTRLTVT.

This chain joins TRBV6-6 and TRBJ1-5; no clear D gene. The CDR3 consists of 16 residues. Trimming took 1 base from V and 2 from J, leaving 12 bases between them. Germline lookup yields CDR1 MNHNY and CDR2 SVGAGI (reference sequence). The CDR3 protein is CASSYYGDGGNQPQHF. The CDR3 coding sequence is TGTGCCAGCAGTTACTATGGGGATGGGGGCAATCAGCCCCAGCATTTT.

The chain recombines TRBV11-2 with TRBJ1-6, with a tentative D call TRBD1 (5 bases). The CDR3 runs 16 residues. In germline, CDR1 is SGHAT, CDR2 FQNNGV. V dropped 0 bases and J dropped 8 bases, with 14 bases sitting between them. The CDR3, as DNA: TGTGCCAGCAGCTTAGATGGGGCACAGGTGTATTCACCCCTCCACTTT. The encoded protein is CASSLDGAQVYSPLHF.

The chain joins TRBV29-1 to TRBJ1-3, with D tentatively TRBD1 (6 bases). CDR1 and CDR2 (germline): SQVTM, ANQGSEA. The CDR3 extends over 12 amino acids. Trimming pared 7 bases from V and 4 bases from J, leaving 11 bases between. The CDR3 coding sequence is TGCAGCGGGCGGACAGACGGAAACACCATATATTTT. This gives the protein CSGRTDGNTIYF.

V is TRBV4-1 and J is TRBJ2-1; 9 nucleotides align to TRBD2. CDR3 length: 18 amino acids. The germline gives CDR1 MGHRA, CDR2 YSYEKL. With V trimmed by 4 bases and J by 7 bases, 17 bases remained unmatched. The CDR3 DNA reads TGCGCCAGCAGCCCGTTTATTGTCCGGGCGGGGGGGCAGAATGAGCAGTTCTTC. Its protein is CASSPFIVRAGGQNEQFF.